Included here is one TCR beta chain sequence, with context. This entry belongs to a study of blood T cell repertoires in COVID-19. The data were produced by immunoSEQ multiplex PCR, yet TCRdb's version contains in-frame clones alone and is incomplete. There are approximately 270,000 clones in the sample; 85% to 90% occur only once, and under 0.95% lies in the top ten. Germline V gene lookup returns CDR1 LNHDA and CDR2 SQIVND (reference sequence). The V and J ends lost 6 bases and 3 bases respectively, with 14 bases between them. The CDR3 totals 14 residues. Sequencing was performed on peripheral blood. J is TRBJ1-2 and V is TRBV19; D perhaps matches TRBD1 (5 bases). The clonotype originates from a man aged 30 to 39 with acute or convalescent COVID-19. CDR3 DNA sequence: TGTGCCAGTAGCAACCAGCAGGGTCACTATGGCTACACCTTC. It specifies CASSNQQGHYGYTF.